The 18 T cell receptor beta chains presented below share a single source sample, sequenced in a study of T cell changes during pregnancy in multiple sclerosis. Profiled with immunoSEQ multiplex PCR; TCRdb holds only in-frame clones, not every one. The sample lists tens of thousands of clones, around 92% occurring once. The sample was CD4+ T cells from peripheral blood mononuclear cells, taken in the second trimester of pregnancy. The receptors here all came from a female donor in good health, enrolled as a control in a pregnancy study.

The rearrangement links TRBV28 to TRBJ2-3; a weak D match, TRBD2 (6 bases). The CDR3 extends over 15 amino acids. Germline loops: CDR1 MDHEN, CDR2 SYDVKM. Trimming removed 5 bases at V and 0 bases at J, with 12 bases between. CDR3 region: CASSAPGTSTDTQYF. CDR3 bases: TGTGCCAGCAGTGCTCCCGGGACTAGCACAGATACGCAGTATTTT.

This sequence joins TRBV6-4 and TRBJ2-3; 7 nucleotides line up with TRBD2. This CDR3 has 15 amino acids. J was trimmed by 0 bases and V by 8 bases; bases with no gene match: 8. Germline values: CDR1 MRHNA, CDR2 SNTAGT. The CDR3 DNA sequence: TGTGCCAGCTCCCGGGACTACACTAGCACAGATACGCAGTATTTT. Its protein is CASSRDYTSTDTQYF.

This chain connects TRBV5-4 to TRBJ1-2; D is uncertain. CDR1 and CDR2 (germline): SGHNT, YYREEE (reference sequence). V was pared by 0 bases and J by 3 bases, with 9 bases between. This CDR3 is built from 14 residues. The CDR3, as DNA: TGTGCCAGCAGCTTGGGTGGCAGCGACTATGGCTACACCTTC. It codes for CASSLGGSDYGYTF.

The rearrangement links TRBV5-1 to TRBJ2-3; 8 bases are a match to TRBD1. V was clipped by 4 bases and J by 2 bases; unmatched bases: 6. This CDR3 has 15 residues. Germline V lookup: CDR1 SGHRS, CDR2 YFSETQ. The CDR3 DNA sequence: TGCGCCAGCAGCGCCGGGACAGGTAACACAGATACGCAGTATTTT. Translated, it gives CASSAGTGNTDTQYF.

Only a few counts were recorded for this clone. This rearrangement joins TRBV5-6 to TRBJ2-5; D perhaps matches TRBD1 (5 bases). The V end was cut by 6 bases, the J end by 5 bases, with 14 bases between. In germline, CDR1 is SGHDT, CDR2 YYEEEE. The CDR3 is 13 residues long. CDR3 sequence (DNA): TGTGCCAGCAAAACAGGTACCCCCGAGACCCAGTACTTC. Its protein is CASKTGTPETQYF.

This clone was observed a few times. The chain recombines TRBV29-1 with TRBJ1-5, with TRBD1 matching 8 bases. This CDR3 is built from 14 residues. With V trimmed by 4 bases and J by 5 bases, 7 bases remained unmatched. Germline V CDR1 and CDR2: SQVTM, ANQGSEA. The chain's CDR3 is CSVVGRGQDQPQHF. The CDR3 nucleotides read TGCAGCGTTGTCGGCAGGGGGCAAGATCAGCCCCAGCATTTT.

This chain links TRBV4-2 with TRBJ2-1; 13 bases match TRBD2. The V gene's germline CDR1 is LGHNA and CDR2 YNFKEQ. Unmatched junction bases numbered 9, after V lost 3 bases and J lost 7 bases. This CDR3 has 17 amino acids. CDR3 protein: CASSQGTGLAGINEQFF. The DNA for the CDR3 is TGTGCCAGCAGCCAGGGTACGGGACTAGCGGGAATTAATGAGCAGTTCTTC.

The V call is TRBV18, the J call TRBJ2-1; 8 bases agree with TRBD2. CDR3 length: 19 amino acids. J was trimmed by 4 bases and V by 1 base; bases with no gene match: 15. From germline, CDR1 is KGHSH and CDR2 LQKENI. The CDR3: CASSPRGTSSGKTYNEQFF. The CDR3 region has the DNA TGTGCCAGCTCACCACGGGGGACTAGTAGCGGGAAAACTTACAATGAGCAGTTCTTC.

The chain combines TRBV5-5 with TRBJ1-5; TRBD1 is a possible D gene (5 bases). The germline V gene has CDR1 SGHKS and CDR2 YYEKEE (reference sequence). The CDR3 consists of 14 residues. V was cut by 0 bases and J by 2 bases, with 6 bases left in between. CDR3: CASSLAGGNQPQHF. CDR3 in DNA: TGTGCCAGCAGCTTGGCGGGGGGCAATCAGCCCCAGCATTTT.

The CDR3 region has the DNA TGTGCCAGTAAACCCGACAATAATGAAAAACTGTTTTTT. It is translated as CASKPDNNEKLFF. The chain combines TRBV19 with TRBJ1-4, with unresolved D. V lost 7 bases and J lost 4, with 10 bases in between. The CDR3 is 13 amino acids. CDR1 and CDR2 (germline): LNHDA, SQIVND (reference sequence).

The chain joins TRBV28 to TRBJ1-3; 8 bases match TRBD1. The CDR3 runs 16 residues. Germline trimming cut 5 bases from V and 0 bases from J; bases unmatched to any gene: 6. Germline V lookup: CDR1 MDHEN, CDR2 SYDVKM. CDR3 sequence (DNA): TGTGCCAGCAGTGTAACAGGGGGTATCTCTGGAAACACCATATATTTT. Amino acid sequence: CASSVTGGISGNTIYF. The whole variable domain, filled in from reference TRBV28 and TRBJ1-3, reads DVKVTQSSRYLVKRTGEKVFLECVQDMDHENMFWYRQDPGLGLRLIYFSYDVKMKEKGDIPEGYSVSREKKERFSLILESASTNQTSMYLCASSVTGGISGNTIYFGEGSWLTVV.

This sequence joins TRBV2 and TRBJ1-4; no clear D gene. V gave up 7 bases and J gave up 5 bases, with 20 bases separating them. The CDR3 spans 16 residues. The germline gives CDR1 SNHLY, CDR2 FYNNEI. This CDR3 reads CASIKSQQLFNEKLFF. CDR3 coding DNA: TGTGCCAGCATCAAATCCCAACAGCTCTTCAATGAAAAACTGTTTTTT.

The J gene is TRBJ2-2, the V gene TRBV6-1, with 10 bases that match TRBD1. V trimming: 4 bases; J trimming: 6 bases; junction bases outside the gene matches: 11. Per germline, CDR1 MNHNS and CDR2 SASEGT. This CDR3 is 17 amino acids long. CDR3 in amino acids: CASSGTGTGVSSGELFF. The CDR3 DNA reads as TGTGCCAGCAGTGGCACCGGGACAGGGGTTAGCTCCGGGGAGCTGTTTTTT.

The chain carries TRBV19 and TRBJ1-1; 8 nucleotides line up with TRBD1. The CDR3 sequence is 16 residues long. The V and J ends lost 6 bases and 8 bases, in that order; junction bases with no gene match: 17. Germline loops: CDR1 LNHDA, CDR2 SQIVND (reference sequence). The CDR3 nucleotides are TGTGCCAGTAGCCGAAAACAAGGGGGACAGGCGCTCGAAGCTTTCTTT. As protein: CASSRKQGGQALEAFF.

In regard to this clone: Different DNA sequences within this sample yield the same CDR3. The chain uses TRBV18 and TRBJ2-2, with 10 bases lining up with TRBD1. The germline V gene has CDR1 KGHSH and CDR2 LQKENI. V lost 3 bases, J lost 2 bases, and 3 bases stayed unmatched. The length of the CDR3 is 16 residues. CDR3 bases: TGTGCCAGCTCACCCCCGACAGGGGGCAACACCGGGGAGCTGTTTTTT. Translation gives CASSPPTGGNTGELFF.

The table lists this clone with a count of one. The chain carries TRBV6-1 and TRBJ2-1, with 12 bases matching TRBD2. The V segment lost 4 bases and the J segment 5 bases; nucleotides outside the gene matches: 6. Germline loops: CDR1 MNHNS, CDR2 SASEGT. This CDR3 contains 16 residues. The CDR3 sequence is CASSGLLAGGNNEQFF. The CDR3 DNA is TGTGCCAGCAGTGGTTTACTAGCGGGGGGAAACAATGAGCAGTTCTTC.

The chain employs TRBV7-2 and TRBJ1-2, with a possible D match to TRBD1 (5 bases). CDR3 size: 15 residues. Germline V gene data show CDR1 as SGHTA and CDR2 as FQGNSA. With 4 bases removed from V and 7 bases from J, the gap between germline ends came to 19 bases. In DNA form, the CDR3 reads TGTGCCAGCAGCTCGATGACTCAAGGGGCGCGTGGCTACACCTTC. This translates into CASSSMTQGARGYTF. Variable domain in full (rest from reference TRBV7-2 and TRBJ1-2): GAGVSQSPSNKVTEKGKDVELRCDPISGHTALYWYRQSLGQGLEFLIYFQGNSAPDKSGLPSDRFSAERTGGSVSTLTIQRTQQEDSAVYLCASSSMTQGARGYTFGSGTRLTVV.

The V and J genes are TRBV6-6 and TRBJ1-4, with D possibly matching TRBD1 (5 bases). CDR1 is MNHNY, CDR2 SVGAGI, per germline (reference sequence). The ends were cut back, 8 bases at V and 2 bases at J, with 18 bases in the middle. This CDR3 region has 16 residues. The CDR3 sequence: CASVFGGVGTNEKLFF. The CDR3 DNA is TGTGCCAGCGTTTTTGGGGGGGTCGGGACTAATGAAAAACTGTTTTTT.